The rows below give T cell receptor beta chains drawn from one sample of a study of radiotherapy plus CTLA-4 blockade in lung cancer. Assay: immunoSEQ multiplex PCR; the TCRdb copy retains only in-frame clones and omits some. The sample yields 58,000 or so clones, under 80% seen once. The material sequenced was peripheral blood, taken from a patient treated with radiotherapy plus ipilimumab. These TCRs come from a human donor with non-small cell lung cancer who had a complete response to radiotherapy plus ipilimumab. Both conserved end residues are trimmed from each CDR3. D genes are given only for firm matches. Part of the rows lack a size; the others show once, few, many or a class for expanded clones.

clone_size: .; v_call: TRBV14; d_call: TRBD1; j_call: TRBJ1-2; cdr3_aa: ASSLSPRGRGT
clone_size: once; v_call: TRBV5-1; d_call: TRBD1; j_call: TRBJ2-1; cdr3_aa: ASSWGGQGYEQF
clone_size: once; v_call: TRBV7-9; d_call: TRBD2; j_call: TRBJ2-1; cdr3_aa: ASSGWAGEYNEQF
clone_size: few; v_call: TRBV9; d_call: TRBD1; j_call: TRBJ2-1; cdr3_aa: ASSATGGNEQF
clone_size: .; v_call: TRBV7-2; d_call: TRBD2; j_call: TRBJ2-1; cdr3_aa: ASRFRAGEYNEQF
clone_size: .; v_call: TRBV10-1; d_call: TRBD1; j_call: TRBJ1-2; cdr3_aa: ASINRGPYGYT
clone_size: .; v_call: TRBV4-3; d_call: .; j_call: TRBJ1-2; cdr3_aa: ASSQEGRVANYGYT
clone_size: .; v_call: TRBV18; d_call: TRBD1; j_call: TRBJ1-4; cdr3_aa: ASSPPSGTGNEKLF
clone_size: many; v_call: TRBV30; d_call: .; j_call: TRBJ1-1; cdr3_aa: AWSPPGGA
clone_size: few; v_call: TRBV19; d_call: TRBD1; j_call: TRBJ1-3; cdr3_aa: ASSIDPDRRRNTIY
clone_size: .; v_call: TRBV7-9; d_call: .; j_call: TRBJ2-5; cdr3_aa: ASRRSGLSQETQY
clone_size: .; v_call: TRBV11-3; d_call: .; j_call: TRBJ2-2; cdr3_aa: ASSSGVAGNTGELF
clone_size: .; v_call: TRBV5-6; d_call: TRBD1; j_call: TRBJ1-5; cdr3_aa: ASSFGQGVSQPQH
clone_size: .; v_call: TRBV6-1; d_call: .; j_call: TRBJ2-3; cdr3_aa: ASSLARTDTQY
clone_size: .; v_call: TRBV25-1; d_call: .; j_call: TRBJ2-1; cdr3_aa: ASSARLGPYNEQF
clone_size: .; v_call: TRBV5-1; d_call: TRBD1; j_call: TRBJ1-1; cdr3_aa: ASSARQGSTAF
clone_size: .; v_call: TRBV27; d_call: TRBD1; j_call: TRBJ1-5; cdr3_aa: ASSSRQGGQPQH
clone_size: .; v_call: TRBV6-5; d_call: TRBD2; j_call: TRBJ2-5; cdr3_aa: ASSYGGLAGGQTQY
clone_size: .; v_call: TRBV5-4; d_call: .; j_call: TRBJ1-1; cdr3_aa: ASSLRNTEAF
clone_size: .; v_call: TRBV19; d_call: .; j_call: TRBJ1-5; cdr3_aa: ASREVGGNQPQH
clone_size: .; v_call: TRBV30; d_call: .; j_call: TRBJ1-5; cdr3_aa: AWDQGSNQPQH
clone_size: .; v_call: TRBV6-6; d_call: .; j_call: TRBJ1-2; cdr3_aa: ASSAIRGGGYT
clone_size: .; v_call: TRBV28; d_call: TRBD1; j_call: TRBJ1-2; cdr3_aa: TSSPGDRRSTFYGYT
clone_size: .; v_call: TRBV9; d_call: .; j_call: TRBJ1-3; cdr3_aa: ASSVGQVVSTIY
clone_size: .; v_call: TRBV7-9; d_call: TRBD2; j_call: TRBJ2-5; cdr3_aa: ASSLGSGGYQETQY
clone_size: .; v_call: TRBV11-2; d_call: TRBD2; j_call: TRBJ2-5; cdr3_aa: ASSFLAVETQY
clone_size: .; v_call: TRBV18; d_call: .; j_call: TRBJ2-5; cdr3_aa: ASSPTGGAMETQY
clone_size: .; v_call: TRBV5-6; d_call: TRBD1; j_call: TRBJ2-1; cdr3_aa: ASSLGGTGVYEQF
clone_size: .; v_call: TRBV30; d_call: TRBD1; j_call: TRBJ1-2; cdr3_aa: AWSPRGPGYT
clone_size: .; v_call: TRBV5-1; d_call: .; j_call: .; cdr3_aa: ASSLAGGQPYEQY
clone_size: .; v_call: TRBV6-1; d_call: TRBD1; j_call: TRBJ2-7; cdr3_aa: ASSIGQASYEQY
clone_size: .; v_call: TRBV7-2; d_call: TRBD2; j_call: TRBJ2-5; cdr3_aa: ASSFSGGSWETQY
clone_size: .; v_call: TRBV10-3; d_call: .; j_call: TRBJ2-6; cdr3_aa: AISDVILGAVGANVLT
clone_size: .; v_call: TRBV2; d_call: TRBD1; j_call: TRBJ2-3; cdr3_aa: ASSEEGTGSTDTQY
clone_size: .; v_call: TRBV10-1; d_call: TRBD2; j_call: TRBJ2-1; cdr3_aa: ASSEGGSRGDNEQF
clone_size: .; v_call: TRBV28; d_call: .; j_call: TRBJ1-2; cdr3_aa: ASRDGEGGRSSNYGYT
clone_size: .; v_call: TRBV7-9; d_call: .; j_call: TRBJ1-5; cdr3_aa: ASSQTGNQPQH
clone_size: .; v_call: TRBV18; d_call: TRBD1; j_call: TRBJ1-1; cdr3_aa: ASSPGTGSITEAF
clone_size: few; v_call: TRBV28; d_call: .; j_call: TRBJ1-4; cdr3_aa: ASSLVGVATNEKLF
clone_size: .; v_call: TRBV30; d_call: .; j_call: TRBJ1-5; cdr3_aa: AWSAGGSQPQH
clone_size: .; v_call: TRBV27; d_call: .; j_call: TRBJ2-2; cdr3_aa: ASAGAGELF
clone_size: .; v_call: TRBV19; d_call: .; j_call: TRBJ1-4; cdr3_aa: ASSETGEKLF
clone_size: .; v_call: TRBV5-1; d_call: .; j_call: TRBJ2-1; cdr3_aa: ASSLADSNNEQF
clone_size: .; v_call: TRBV4-3; d_call: .; j_call: TRBJ2-4; cdr3_aa: ASSQQRARGADIQY
clone_size: .; v_call: TRBV7-9; d_call: TRBD1; j_call: TRBJ1-1; cdr3_aa: ASSLQTGQGVNTEAF
clone_size: few; v_call: TRBV7-8; d_call: TRBD2; j_call: TRBJ2-3; cdr3_aa: ASRQTGTSGRRVTDTQY